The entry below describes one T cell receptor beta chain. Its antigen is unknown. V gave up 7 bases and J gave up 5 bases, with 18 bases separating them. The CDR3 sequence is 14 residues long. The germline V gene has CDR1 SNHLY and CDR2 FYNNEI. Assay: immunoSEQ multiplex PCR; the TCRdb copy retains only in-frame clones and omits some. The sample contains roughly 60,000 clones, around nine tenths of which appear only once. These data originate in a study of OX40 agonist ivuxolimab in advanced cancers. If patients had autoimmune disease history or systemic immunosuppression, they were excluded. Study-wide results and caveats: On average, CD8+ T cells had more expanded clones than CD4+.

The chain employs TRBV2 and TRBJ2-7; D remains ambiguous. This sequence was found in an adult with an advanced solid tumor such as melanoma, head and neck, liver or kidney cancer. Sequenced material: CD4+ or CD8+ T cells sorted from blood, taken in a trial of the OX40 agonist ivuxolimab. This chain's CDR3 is CASMKGMSLHEQYF. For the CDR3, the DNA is TGTGCCAGCATGAAGGGCATGTCTCTCCACGAGCAGTACTTC.